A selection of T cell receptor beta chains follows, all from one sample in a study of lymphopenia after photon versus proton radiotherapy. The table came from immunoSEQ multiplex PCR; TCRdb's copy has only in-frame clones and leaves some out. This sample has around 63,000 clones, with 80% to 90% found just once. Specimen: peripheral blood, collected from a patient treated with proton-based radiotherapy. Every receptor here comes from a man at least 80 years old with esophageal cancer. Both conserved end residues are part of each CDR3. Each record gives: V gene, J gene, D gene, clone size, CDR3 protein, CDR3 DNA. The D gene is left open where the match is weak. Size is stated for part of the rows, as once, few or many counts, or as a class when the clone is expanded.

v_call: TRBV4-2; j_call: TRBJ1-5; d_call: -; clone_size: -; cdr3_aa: CASDPGYSNQPQHF; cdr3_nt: TGTGCCAGCGATCCAGGGTATAGCAATCAGCCCCAGCATTTT
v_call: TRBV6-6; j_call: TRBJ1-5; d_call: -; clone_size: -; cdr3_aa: CASGVRNQPQHF; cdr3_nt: TGTGCCAGTGGCGTCCGCAATCAGCCCCAGCATTTT
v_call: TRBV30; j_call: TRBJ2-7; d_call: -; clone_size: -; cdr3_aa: CACPSGAGPYEQYF; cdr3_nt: TGTGCCTGCCCCTCCGGGGCGGGGCCCTACGAGCAGTACTTC
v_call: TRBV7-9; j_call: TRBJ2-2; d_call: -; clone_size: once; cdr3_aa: CASRELNTGELFF; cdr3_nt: TGTGCCAGCAGGGAACTAAACACCGGGGAGCTGTTTTTT
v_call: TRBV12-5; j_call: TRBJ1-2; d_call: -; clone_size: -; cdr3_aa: CASGLVPHGGNYGYTF; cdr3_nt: TGTGCTAGTGGTTTGGTCCCTCACGGAGGGAACTATGGCTACACCTTC
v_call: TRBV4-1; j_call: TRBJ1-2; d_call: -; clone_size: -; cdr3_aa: CASSQPLAGGGYTF; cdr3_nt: TGCGCCAGCAGCCAACCTTTGGCGGGGGGAGGCTACACCTTC
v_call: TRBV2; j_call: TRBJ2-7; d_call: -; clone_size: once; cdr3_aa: CASTERDGTYEQYF; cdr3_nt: TGTGCCAGCACAGAACGGGACGGGACCTACGAGCAGTACTTC
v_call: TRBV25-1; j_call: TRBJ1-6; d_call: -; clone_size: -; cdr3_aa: CASRGQNNSPLHF; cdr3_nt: TGTGCCAGCAGAGGACAGAATAATTCACCCCTCCACTTT
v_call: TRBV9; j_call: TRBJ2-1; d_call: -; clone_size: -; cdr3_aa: CASSPRDYNEQFF; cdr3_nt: TGTGCCAGCAGCCCCAGAGACTACAATGAGCAGTTCTTC
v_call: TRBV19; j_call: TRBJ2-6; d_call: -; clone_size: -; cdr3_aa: CASSIQIKGGSGANVLTF; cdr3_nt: TGTGCCAGTAGTATCCAGATCAAGGGGGGCTCTGGGGCCAACGTCCTGACTTTC
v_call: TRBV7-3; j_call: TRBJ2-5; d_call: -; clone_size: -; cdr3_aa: CASSPAPTETQYF; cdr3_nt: TGTGCCAGCAGCCCCGCCCCGACGGAGACCCAGTACTTC
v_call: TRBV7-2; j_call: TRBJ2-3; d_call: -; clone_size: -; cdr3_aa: CASSLARITDTQYF; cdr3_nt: TGTGCCAGCAGCTTAGCGCGCATCACAGATACGCAGTATTTT
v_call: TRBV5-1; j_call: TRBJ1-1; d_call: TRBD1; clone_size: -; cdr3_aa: CASSLEGARWNTEAFF; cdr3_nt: TGCGCCAGCAGCTTGGAGGGGGCGCGTTGGAACACTGAAGCTTTCTTT
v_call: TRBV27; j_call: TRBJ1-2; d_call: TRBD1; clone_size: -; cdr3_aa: CASSLFAGTGDYYGYTF; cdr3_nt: TGTGCCAGCAGTTTATTCGCCGGGACAGGAGATTACTATGGCTACACCTTC
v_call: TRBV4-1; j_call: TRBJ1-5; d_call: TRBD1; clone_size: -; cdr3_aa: CASSHPGGTGLTSQHF; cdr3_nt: TGCGCCAGCAGCCACCCCGGAGGGACAGGGCTAACGTCCCAGCATTTT
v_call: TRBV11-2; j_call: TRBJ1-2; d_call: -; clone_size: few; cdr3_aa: CASSLDPTQGFWYGYTF; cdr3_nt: TGTGCCAGCAGCTTAGACCCCACACAGGGATTTTGGTATGGCTACACCTTC
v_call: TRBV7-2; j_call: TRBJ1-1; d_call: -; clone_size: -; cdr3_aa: CASSPDPDGNTEAFF; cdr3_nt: TGTGCCAGCAGCCCCGACCCCGACGGAAACACTGAAGCTTTCTTT
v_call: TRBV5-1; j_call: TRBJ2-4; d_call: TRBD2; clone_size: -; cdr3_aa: CASSWGLAGEQNIQYF; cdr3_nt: TGCGCCAGCAGCTGGGGACTAGCGGGGGAGCAAAACATTCAGTACTTC
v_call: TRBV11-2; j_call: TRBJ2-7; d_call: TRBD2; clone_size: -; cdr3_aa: CASSFDPGGYEQYF; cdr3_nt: TGTGCCAGCAGCTTTGACCCGGGAGGCTACGAGCAGTACTTC
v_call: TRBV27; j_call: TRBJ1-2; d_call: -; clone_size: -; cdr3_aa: CASSDGNRDPAYGYTF; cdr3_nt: TGTGCCAGCAGCGACGGGAACCGGGACCCAGCGTATGGCTACACCTTC
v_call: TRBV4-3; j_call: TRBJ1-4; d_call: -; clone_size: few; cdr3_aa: CASSQDGHRTNEKLFF; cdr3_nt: TGCGCCAGCAGCCAAGATGGGCACAGAACTAATGAAAAACTGTTTTTT
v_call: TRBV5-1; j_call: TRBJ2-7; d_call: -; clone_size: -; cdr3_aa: CASSRVGGYEQYF; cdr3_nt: TGCGCCAGCAGCCGGGTCGGGGGCTACGAGCAGTACTTC
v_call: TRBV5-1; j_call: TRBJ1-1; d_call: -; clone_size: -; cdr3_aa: CASSLALRANTEAFF; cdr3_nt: TGCGCCAGCAGCTTGGCCCTGAGGGCCAATACTGAAGCTTTCTTT
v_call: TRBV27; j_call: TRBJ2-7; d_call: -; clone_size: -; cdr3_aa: CASSVRWGYGDEQYF; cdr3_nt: TGTGCCAGCAGTGTACGGTGGGGTTATGGCGACGAGCAGTACTTC
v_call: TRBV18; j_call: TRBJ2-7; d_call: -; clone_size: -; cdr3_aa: CASSPPAGDEQYF; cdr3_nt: TGTGCCAGCTCACCACCGGCAGGGGACGAGCAGTACTTC
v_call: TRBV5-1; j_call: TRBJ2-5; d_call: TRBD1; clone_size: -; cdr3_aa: CASSLRDRAEETQYF; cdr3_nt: TGCGCCAGCAGCTTGAGGGACAGGGCGGAAGAGACCCAGTACTTC
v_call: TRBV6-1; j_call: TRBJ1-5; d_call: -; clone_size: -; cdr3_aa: CASSFTNSNQPQHF; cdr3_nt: TGTGCCAGCAGTTTCACAAATAGCAATCAGCCCCAGCATTTT
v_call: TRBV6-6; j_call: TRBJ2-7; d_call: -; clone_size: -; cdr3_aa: CASSYSRSYGYEQYF; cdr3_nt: TGTGCCAGCAGTTACTCGAGGAGCTACGGGTACGAGCAGTACTTC
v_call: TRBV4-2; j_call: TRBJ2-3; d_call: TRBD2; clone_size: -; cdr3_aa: CASSQARGRGGTDTQYF; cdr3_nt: TGTGCCAGCAGCCAAGCTCGGGGACGGGGGGGCACGGATACGCAGTATTTT
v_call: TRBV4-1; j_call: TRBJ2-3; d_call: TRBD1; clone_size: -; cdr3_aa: CASSRGQGNTDTQYF; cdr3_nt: TGCGCCAGCAGCCGGGGACAGGGAAACACAGATACGCAGTATTTT
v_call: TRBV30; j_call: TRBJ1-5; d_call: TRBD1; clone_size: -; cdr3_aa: CAWSASTGRFNQPQHF; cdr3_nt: TGTGCCTGGAGTGCATCGACAGGGAGGTTCAATCAGCCCCAGCATTTT
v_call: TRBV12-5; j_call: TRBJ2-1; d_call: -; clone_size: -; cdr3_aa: CASGFTPVSYNEQFF; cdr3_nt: TGTGCTAGTGGTTTCACCCCTGTATCCTACAATGAGCAGTTCTTC
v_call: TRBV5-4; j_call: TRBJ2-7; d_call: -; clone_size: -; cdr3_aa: CASSYGQGEQYF; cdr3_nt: TGTGCCAGCAGCTATGGACAAGGCGAGCAGTACTTC
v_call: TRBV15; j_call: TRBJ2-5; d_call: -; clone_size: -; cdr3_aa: CATSALGQGDAETQYF; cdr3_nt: TGTGCCACCAGCGCCCTGGGTCAGGGAGACGCAGAGACCCAGTACTTC
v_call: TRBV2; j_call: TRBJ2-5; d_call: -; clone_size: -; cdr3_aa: CASSGGVQETQYF; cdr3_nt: TGTGCCAGCAGCGGTGGGGTCCAGGAGACCCAGTACTTC
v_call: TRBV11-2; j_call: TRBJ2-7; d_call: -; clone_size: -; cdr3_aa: CASSYSSVGEQYF; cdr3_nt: TGTGCCAGCAGCTATTCTTCGGTGGGCGAGCAGTACTTC
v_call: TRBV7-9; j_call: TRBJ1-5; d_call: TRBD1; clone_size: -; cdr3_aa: CASSLGQGGDQPQHF; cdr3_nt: TGTGCCAGCAGCTTAGGACAGGGTGGCGATCAGCCCCAGCATTTT
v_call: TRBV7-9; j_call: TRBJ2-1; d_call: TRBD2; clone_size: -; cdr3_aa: CASSGHSGSSYNEQFF; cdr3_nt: TGTGCCAGCAGCGGCCACAGCGGGAGCTCCTACAATGAGCAGTTCTTC
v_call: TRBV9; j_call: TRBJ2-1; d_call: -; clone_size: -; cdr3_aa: CASSVGGSAHNEQFF; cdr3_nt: TGTGCCAGCAGCGTAGGAGGGTCAGCTCACAATGAGCAGTTCTTC
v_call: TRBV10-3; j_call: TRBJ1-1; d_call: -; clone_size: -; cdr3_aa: CAISDRPDVNTEAFF; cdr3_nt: TGTGCCATCAGTGATCGCCCGGACGTAAACACTGAAGCTTTCTTT
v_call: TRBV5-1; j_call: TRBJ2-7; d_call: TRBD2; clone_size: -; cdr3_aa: CASSLSRTSGFNEQYF; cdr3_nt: TGCGCCAGCAGCTTGAGCCGGACTAGCGGGTTCAACGAGCAGTACTTC
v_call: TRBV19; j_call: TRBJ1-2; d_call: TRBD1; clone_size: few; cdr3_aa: CASSITGTGGYGYTF; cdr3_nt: TGTGCCAGTAGTATTACCGGGACAGGGGGCTATGGCTACACCTTC
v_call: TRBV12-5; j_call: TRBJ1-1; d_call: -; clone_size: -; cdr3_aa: CASGLGAPYRVGDTEAFF; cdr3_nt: TGTGCTAGTGGTTTGGGGGCCCCTTACAGGGTGGGGGACACTGAAGCTTTCTTT
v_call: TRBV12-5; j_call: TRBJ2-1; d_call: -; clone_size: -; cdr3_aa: CASGLGSGRGPYNEQFF; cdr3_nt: TGTGCTAGTGGTTTGGGATCAGGGCGCGGGCCCTACAATGAGCAGTTCTTC
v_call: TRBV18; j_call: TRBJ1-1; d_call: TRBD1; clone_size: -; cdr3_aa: CASSPTDRVNTEAFF; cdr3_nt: TGTGCCAGCTCACCAACGGACAGGGTGAACACTGAAGCTTTCTTT